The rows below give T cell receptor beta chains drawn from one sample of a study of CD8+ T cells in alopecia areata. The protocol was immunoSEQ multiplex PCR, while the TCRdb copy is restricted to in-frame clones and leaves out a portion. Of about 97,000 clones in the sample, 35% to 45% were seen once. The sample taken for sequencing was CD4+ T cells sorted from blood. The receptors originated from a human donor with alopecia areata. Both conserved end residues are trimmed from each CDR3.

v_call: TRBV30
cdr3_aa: AWSVQGTGGYGYT

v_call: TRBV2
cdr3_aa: ASTRTGGSYEQY

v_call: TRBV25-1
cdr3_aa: ASRATGGLSSYEQY

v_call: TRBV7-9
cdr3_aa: ASSQGGYSNQPQH

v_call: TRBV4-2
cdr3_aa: ASSPNPTTSGDDTQY

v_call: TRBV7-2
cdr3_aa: ASSLESRAGIQF

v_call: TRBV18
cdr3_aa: ASSSETVTDTQY

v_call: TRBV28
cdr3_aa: ASGRVGTGELF

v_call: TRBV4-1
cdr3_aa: ASSQPTSGLYNEQF

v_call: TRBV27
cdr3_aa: ASSSVLADEQF

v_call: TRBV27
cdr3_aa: ASSYLTSGAYEQY

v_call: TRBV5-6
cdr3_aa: ASNTGRETQY

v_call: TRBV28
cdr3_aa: ASSLAGLANEKLF

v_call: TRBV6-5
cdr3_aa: ASSSLGTSGLYEQY

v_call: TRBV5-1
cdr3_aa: ASSLGPLGGPVLEF

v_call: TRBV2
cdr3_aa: ASSRIQGERETQY

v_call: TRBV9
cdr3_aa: ASSPRLAGNEQF

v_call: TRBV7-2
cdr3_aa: ASSFQTVQETQY

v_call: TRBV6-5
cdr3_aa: ASSPGQGLGQPQH

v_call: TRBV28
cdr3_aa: ASRTGGGNEKLF

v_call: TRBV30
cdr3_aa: AWSGGGTPNYGYT

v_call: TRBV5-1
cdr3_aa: ASSLGQETQY

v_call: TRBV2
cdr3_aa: ASREPHTGELF

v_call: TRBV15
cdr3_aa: ATSRDLGPPLH

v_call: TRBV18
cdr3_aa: ASSTWTGRGETQY

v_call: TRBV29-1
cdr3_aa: SVEASGGAGYGYT

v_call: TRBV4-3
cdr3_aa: ASSQNLWGGGTEAF

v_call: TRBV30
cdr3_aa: AWHDPMRAQGYGYT